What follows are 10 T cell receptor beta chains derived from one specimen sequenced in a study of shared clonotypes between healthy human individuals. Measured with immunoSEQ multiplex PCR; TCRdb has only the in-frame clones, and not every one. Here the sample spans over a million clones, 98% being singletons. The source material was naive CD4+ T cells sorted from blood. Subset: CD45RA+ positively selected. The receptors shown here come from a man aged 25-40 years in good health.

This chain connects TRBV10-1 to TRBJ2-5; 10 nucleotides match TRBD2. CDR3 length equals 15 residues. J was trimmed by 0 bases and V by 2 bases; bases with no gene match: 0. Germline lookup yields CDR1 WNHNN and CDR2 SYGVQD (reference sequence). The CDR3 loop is CASSEGTSDQETQYF. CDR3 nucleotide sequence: TGCGCCAGCAGTGAGGGGACTAGCGACCAAGAGACCCAGTACTTC.

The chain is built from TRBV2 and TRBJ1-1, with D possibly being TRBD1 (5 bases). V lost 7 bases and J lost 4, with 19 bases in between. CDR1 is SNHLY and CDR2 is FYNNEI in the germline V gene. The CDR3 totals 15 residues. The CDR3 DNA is TGTGCCAGCACTCCGGGGCTCCGCCGGGTCACTGAAGCTTTCTTT. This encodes CASTPGLRRVTEAFF.

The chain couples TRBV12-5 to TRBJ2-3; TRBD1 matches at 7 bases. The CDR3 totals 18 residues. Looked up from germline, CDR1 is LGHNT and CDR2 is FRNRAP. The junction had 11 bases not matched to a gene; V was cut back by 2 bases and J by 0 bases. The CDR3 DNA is TGTGCTAGTGGTTTGCTCCTCAAGGACAGGCAGAGCACAGATACGCAGTATTTT. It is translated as CASGLLLKDRQSTDTQYF.

CDR3 protein: CASREPGTAYYNEQFF. The CDR3 bases are TGTGCCAGCAGGGAGCCCGGGACAGCGTATTACAATGAGCAGTTCTTC. The chain links TRBV27 to TRBJ2-1; TRBD1 agrees at 7 bases. V trimming: 6 bases; J trimming: 4 bases; junction bases outside the gene matches: 12. The germline V gene encodes CDR1 MNHEY and CDR2 SMNVEV (reference sequence). The CDR3 consists of 16 residues.

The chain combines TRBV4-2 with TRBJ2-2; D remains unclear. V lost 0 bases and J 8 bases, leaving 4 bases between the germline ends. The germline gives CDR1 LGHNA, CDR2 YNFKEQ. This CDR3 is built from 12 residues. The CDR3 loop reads CASSQDGGELFF. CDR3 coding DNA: TGTGCCAGCAGCCAAGACGGGGGGGAGCTGTTTTTT.

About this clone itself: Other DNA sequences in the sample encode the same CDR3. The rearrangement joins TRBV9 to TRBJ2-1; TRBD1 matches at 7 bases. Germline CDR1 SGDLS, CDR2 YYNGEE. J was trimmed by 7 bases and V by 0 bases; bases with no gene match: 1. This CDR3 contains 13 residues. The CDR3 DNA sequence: TGTGCCAGCAGCGTAGCAGGGGGAAATGAGCAGTTCTTC. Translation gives CASSVAGGNEQFF.

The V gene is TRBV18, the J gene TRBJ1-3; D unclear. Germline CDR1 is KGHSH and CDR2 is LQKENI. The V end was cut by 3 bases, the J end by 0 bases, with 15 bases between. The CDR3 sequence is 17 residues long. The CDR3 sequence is CASSPLGVGSSGNTIYF. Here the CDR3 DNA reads TGTGCCAGCTCACCGCTCGGGGTTGGGAGCTCTGGAAACACCATATATTTT.

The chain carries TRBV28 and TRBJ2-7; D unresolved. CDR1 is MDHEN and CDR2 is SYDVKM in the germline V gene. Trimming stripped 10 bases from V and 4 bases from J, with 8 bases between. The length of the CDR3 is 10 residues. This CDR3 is CATEDYEQYF. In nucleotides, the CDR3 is TGTGCCACCGAGGATTACGAGCAGTACTTC.

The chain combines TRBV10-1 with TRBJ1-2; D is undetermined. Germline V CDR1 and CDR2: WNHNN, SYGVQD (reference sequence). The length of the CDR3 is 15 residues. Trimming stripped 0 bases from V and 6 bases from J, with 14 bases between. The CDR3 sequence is CASSESNGLWDGYTF. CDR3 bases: TGCGCCAGCAGTGAGTCGAACGGGCTTTGGGATGGCTACACCTTC.

For the CDR3, the DNA is TGTGCCATCAGTGAGTATACAGGACTAGCGGGAGTACAGTTTGAGCAGTTCTTC. Translating gives CAISEYTGLAGVQFEQFF. The rearrangement uses TRBV10-3 and TRBJ2-1; TRBD2 aligns across 13 bases. Germline-derived CDR1 and CDR2 are ENHRY and SYGVKD. The length of the CDR3 is 18 residues. The J segment lost 9 bases and the V segment lost 1 base, leaving 12 bases of the junction unmatched.